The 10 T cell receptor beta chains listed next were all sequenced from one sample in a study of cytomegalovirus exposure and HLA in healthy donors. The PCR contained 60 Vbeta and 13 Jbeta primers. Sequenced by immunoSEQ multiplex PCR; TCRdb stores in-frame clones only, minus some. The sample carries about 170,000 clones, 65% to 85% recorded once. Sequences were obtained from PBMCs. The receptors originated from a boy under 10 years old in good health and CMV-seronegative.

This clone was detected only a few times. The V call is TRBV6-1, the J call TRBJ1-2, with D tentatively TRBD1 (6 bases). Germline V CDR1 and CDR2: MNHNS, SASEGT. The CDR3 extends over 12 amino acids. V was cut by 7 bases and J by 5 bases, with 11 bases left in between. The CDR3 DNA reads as TGTGCCAGCATTGGACAGAGTTATGGCTACACCTTC. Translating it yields CASIGQSYGYTF.

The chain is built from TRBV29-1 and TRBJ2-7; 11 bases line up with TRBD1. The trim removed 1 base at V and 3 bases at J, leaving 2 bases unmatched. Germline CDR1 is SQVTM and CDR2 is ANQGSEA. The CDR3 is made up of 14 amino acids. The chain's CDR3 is CSVEGGTGGYEQYF. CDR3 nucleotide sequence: TGCAGCGTTGAAGGCGGGACAGGGGGCTACGAGCAGTACTTC.

As DNA, the CDR3 is TGTGCCAGCAGTCCCCTGGGGGGGATGGGAAGCTACACCTTC. Translating gives CASSPLGGMGSYTF. The chain combines TRBV6-5 with TRBJ1-2, with a weak D call TRBD1 (5 bases). Germline CDR1 is MNHEY and CDR2 is SVGAGI. The CDR3 covers 14 residues. V shed 5 bases and J shed 9 bases, with 19 bases lying between them.

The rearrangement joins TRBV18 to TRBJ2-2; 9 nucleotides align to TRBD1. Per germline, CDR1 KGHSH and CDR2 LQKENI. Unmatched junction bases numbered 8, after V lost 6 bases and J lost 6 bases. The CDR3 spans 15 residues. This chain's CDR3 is CASSPGQGRAGELFF. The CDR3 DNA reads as TGTGCCAGCTCGCCGGGACAGGGACGCGCCGGGGAGCTGTTTTTT.

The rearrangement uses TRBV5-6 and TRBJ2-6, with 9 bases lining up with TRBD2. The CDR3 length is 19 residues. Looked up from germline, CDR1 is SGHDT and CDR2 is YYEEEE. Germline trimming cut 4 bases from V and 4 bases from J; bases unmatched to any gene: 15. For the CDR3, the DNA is TGTGCCAGCAGCGGAACTCGGCGGACTAGCGATTCAGGGGCCAACGTCCTGACTTTC. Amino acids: CASSGTRRTSDSGANVLTF.

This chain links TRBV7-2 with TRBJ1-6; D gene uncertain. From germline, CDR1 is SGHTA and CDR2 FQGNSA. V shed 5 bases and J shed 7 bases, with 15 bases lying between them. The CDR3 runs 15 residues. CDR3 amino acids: CASSALGGSNSPLHF. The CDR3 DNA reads TGTGCCAGCAGCGCCCTGGGCGGGTCGAATTCACCCCTCCACTTT. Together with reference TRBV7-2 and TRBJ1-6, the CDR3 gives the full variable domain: GAGVSQSPSNKVTEKGKDVELRCDPISGHTALYWYRQSLGQGLEFLIYFQGNSAPDKSGLPSDRFSAERTGGSVSTLTIQRTQQEDSAVYLCASSALGGSNSPLHFGNGTRLTVT.

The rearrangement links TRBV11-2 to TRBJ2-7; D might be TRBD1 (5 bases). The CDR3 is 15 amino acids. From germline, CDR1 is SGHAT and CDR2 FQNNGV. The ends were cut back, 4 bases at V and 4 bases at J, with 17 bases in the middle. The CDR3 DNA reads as TGTGCCAGCAGCTCCATTTCAGGGAAGGAGTACGAGCAGTACTTC. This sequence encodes CASSSISGKEYEQYF.

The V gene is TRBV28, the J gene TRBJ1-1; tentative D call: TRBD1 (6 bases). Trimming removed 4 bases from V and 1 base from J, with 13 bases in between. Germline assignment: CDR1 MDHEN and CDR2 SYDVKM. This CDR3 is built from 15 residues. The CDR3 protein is CASSSPTGTNTEAFF. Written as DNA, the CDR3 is TGTGCCAGCAGTTCGCCCACAGGGACGAACACTGAAGCTTTCTTT.

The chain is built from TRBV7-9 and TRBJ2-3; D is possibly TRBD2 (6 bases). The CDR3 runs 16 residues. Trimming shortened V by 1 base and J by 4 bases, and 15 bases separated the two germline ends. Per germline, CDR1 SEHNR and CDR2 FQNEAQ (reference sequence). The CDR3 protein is CASSLGDLREPDTQYF. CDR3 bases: TGTGCCAGCAGCTTAGGGGACCTACGGGAGCCAGATACGCAGTATTTT.

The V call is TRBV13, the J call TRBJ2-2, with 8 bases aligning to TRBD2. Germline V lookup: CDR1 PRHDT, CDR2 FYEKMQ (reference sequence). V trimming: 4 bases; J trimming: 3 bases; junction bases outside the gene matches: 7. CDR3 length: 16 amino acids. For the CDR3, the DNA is TGTGCCAGCAGCTCCGGGACTAGTGCATACACCGGGGAGCTGTTTTTT. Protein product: CASSSGTSAYTGELFF.